This T cell receptor (beta chain) was obtained from a study of identical twins. Study findings and constraints: Partial confounding of zero-insertion analyses by invariant MAIT and iNKT cells was possible. Modeled out-of-frame TCR alpha sharing in monozygotic twins fell below observed levels.

Template switching introduced a universal primer site, and the cDNA bore unique molecular identifiers. TCRdb re-called the 5' RACE reads with MiXCR, one entry per CDR3 protein. The sample has 750,000 to 950,000 distinct CDR3 sequences, approximately 13% seen once; the top ten hold around 1.6%. This clonotype was observed many times. Its antigen is not known. There are 14 residues in the CDR3. Germline loops: CDR1 SGHAT, CDR2 FQNNGV. V was cut by 5 bases and J by 0 bases, with 10 bases left in between. The sample also formed part of further work on yellow fever vaccine responses in identical twins.

J is TRBJ2-5 and V is TRBV11-2; unclear D gene. Sample: PBMCs. This TCR came from a woman aged 18-29 years in good health. The CDR3 DNA is TGTGCCAGCAGCCAGGTGGGGAACCAAGAGACCCAGTACTTC. Translation: CASSQVGNQETQYF.